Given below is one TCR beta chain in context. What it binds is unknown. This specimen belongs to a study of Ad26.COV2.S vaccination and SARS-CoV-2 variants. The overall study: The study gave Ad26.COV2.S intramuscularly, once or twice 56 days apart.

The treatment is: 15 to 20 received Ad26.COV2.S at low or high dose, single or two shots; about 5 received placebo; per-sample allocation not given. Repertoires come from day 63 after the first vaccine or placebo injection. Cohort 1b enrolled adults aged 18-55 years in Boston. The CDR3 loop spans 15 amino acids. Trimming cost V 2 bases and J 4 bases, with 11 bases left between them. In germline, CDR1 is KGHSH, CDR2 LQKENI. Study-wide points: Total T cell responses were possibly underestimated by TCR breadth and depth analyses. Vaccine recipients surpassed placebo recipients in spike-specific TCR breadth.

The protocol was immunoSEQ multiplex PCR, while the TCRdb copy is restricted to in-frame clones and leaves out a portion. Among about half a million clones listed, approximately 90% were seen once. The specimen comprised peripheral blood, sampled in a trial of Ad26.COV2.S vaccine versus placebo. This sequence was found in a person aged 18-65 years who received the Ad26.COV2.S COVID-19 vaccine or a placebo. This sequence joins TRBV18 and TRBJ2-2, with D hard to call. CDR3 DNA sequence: TGTGCCAGCTCACCATTCAACCCGGGCACCGGGGAGCTGTTTTTT. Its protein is CASSPFNPGTGELFF.